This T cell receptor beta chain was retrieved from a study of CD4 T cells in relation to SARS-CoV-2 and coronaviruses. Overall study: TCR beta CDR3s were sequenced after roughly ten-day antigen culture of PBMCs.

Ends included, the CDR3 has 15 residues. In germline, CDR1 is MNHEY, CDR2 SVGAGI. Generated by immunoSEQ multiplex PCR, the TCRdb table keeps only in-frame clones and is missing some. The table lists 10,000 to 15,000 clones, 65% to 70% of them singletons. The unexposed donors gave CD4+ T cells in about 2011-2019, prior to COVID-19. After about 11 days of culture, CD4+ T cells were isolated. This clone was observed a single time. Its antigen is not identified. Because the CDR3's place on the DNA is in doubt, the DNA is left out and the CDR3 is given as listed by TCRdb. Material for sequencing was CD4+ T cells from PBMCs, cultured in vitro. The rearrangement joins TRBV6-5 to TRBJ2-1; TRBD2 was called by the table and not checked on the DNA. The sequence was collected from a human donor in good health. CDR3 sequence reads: CASSTSASGYNEQFF.